These T cell receptor beta chains were read from a single sample in a study of OX40 agonist ivuxolimab in advanced cancers. Sequenced by immunoSEQ multiplex PCR; TCRdb stores in-frame clones only, minus some. The sample lists some 33,000 clones; around nine tenths were seen once. The sequencing used CD4+ or CD8+ T cells sorted from blood, collected in a trial of the OX40 agonist ivuxolimab. The receptors were gathered from an adult with an advanced solid tumor such as melanoma, head and neck, liver or kidney cancer. CDR3s include the opening cysteine and the closing phenylalanine or tryptophan. D genes are given only for firm matches. Size tells how often a clone was seen (once, few, many) or the class of an expanded clone, and some rows leave it out.

clone_size j_call v_call d_call cdr3_nt cdr3_aa
NA TRBJ2-5 TRBV6-6 TRBD2 TGTGCCAGCAGCCCTCCCGGGGGGTGGGAGACCCAGTACTTC CASSPPGGWETQYF
NA TRBJ2-3 TRBV2 NA TGTGCCAGCAGTGAAGGGTGGGGGGGGCCAGATACGCAGTATTTT CASSEGWGGPDTQYF
NA TRBJ2-3 TRBV9 TRBD2 TGTGCCAGCGCGGGGGTCTATGGGACAGATACGCAGTATTTT CASAGVYGTDTQYF
NA TRBJ2-7 TRBV11-2 NA TGTGCCAGCAGCCTCGGACACAACTACGAGCAGTACTTC CASSLGHNYEQYF
NA TRBJ1-6 TRBV19 NA TGTGCCAGTAGGGTAGAGATCGGTTCACCCCTCCACTTT CASRVEIGSPLHF
NA TRBJ2-7 TRBV5-1 NA TGCGCCAGCAGCTTGGACGCCCGGAAGCAGTACTTC CASSLDARKQYF
few TRBJ1-1 TRBV29-1 NA TGCAGCGTTCCAGGACGATCAGCTGAAGCTTTCTTT CSVPGRSAEAFF
NA TRBJ2-7 TRBV9 NA TGTGCCAGCAGCGTAGGCTCAGGTAATACCTACGAGCAGTACTTC CASSVGSGNTYEQYF
NA TRBJ2-2 TRBV19 TRBD2 TGTGCCAGTAGTATGGGACTAGCGGAGTACACCGGGGAGCTGTTTTTT CASSMGLAEYTGELFF
NA TRBJ2-7 TRBV29-1 TRBD2 TGCAGCGTTGAGCTAGCGGGGTACCACGAGCAGTACTTC CSVELAGYHEQYF
NA TRBJ1-3 TRBV13 NA TGTGCCAGCAGCTTATTATCGGCTGGAAACACCATATATTTT CASSLLSAGNTIYF
few TRBJ2-1 TRBV7-3 NA TGTGCCAGCAGCCAAGTTCAGCGGAGCTCCTACAATGAGCAGTTCTTC CASSQVQRSSYNEQFF
NA TRBJ2-7 TRBV4-1 TRBD1 TGCGCCAGCAGCCAAGATAGGGGACAGGGGTACGAGCAGTACTTC CASSQDRGQGYEQYF
NA TRBJ2-7 TRBV5-6 NA TGTGCCAGCAGCCTGTTATTGGACGAGCAGTACTTC CASSLLLDEQYF
NA TRBJ2-7 TRBV18 TRBD2 TGTGCCAGCTCGGCGGGGGGGAACTCCGAGCAGTACTTC CASSAGGNSEQYF
once TRBJ2-7 TRBV7-9 NA TGTGCCAGCAGCTTTATAAGTACAGCACCCTACGAGCAGTACTTC CASSFISTAPYEQYF
NA TRBJ2-5 TRBV28 NA TGTGCCAGCAGTTTTGCAGGGGGGAAGACCCAGTACTTC CASSFAGGKTQYF
NA TRBJ2-3 TRBV12-5 TRBD2 TGTGCTAGTGGTTTGGTACTGGGGGGGGACACAGATACGCAGTATTTT CASGLVLGGDTDTQYF
NA TRBJ1-5 TRBV4-2 NA TGTGCCAGCAGCCAAGATCGGCCTCAGGGTCTTTCGGGTCAGCCCCAGCATTTT CASSQDRPQGLSGQPQHF
NA TRBJ1-5 TRBV7-7 NA TGTGCTAGCAGCCCGGGCCCTCCGCATAGCAATCAGCCCCAGCATTTT CASSPGPPHSNQPQHF
NA TRBJ2-1 TRBV6-5 NA TGTGCCAGCCTTGACACAGGTGAGCAGTTCTTC CASLDTGEQFF
once TRBJ1-2 TRBV6-5 TRBD1 TGTGCCAGCAGCCCTTATGAGGGGGCAGTCGATGGCTACACCTTC CASSPYEGAVDGYTF
few TRBJ1-3 TRBV5-1 NA TGCGCCAGCAGCTTGGAGGGGACGGCTGGAAACACCATATATTTT CASSLEGTAGNTIYF
NA TRBJ2-3 TRBV9 TRBD2 TGTGCCAGCAGCGAAAGCGGGGGGGGGACAGATACGCAGTATTTT CASSESGGGTDTQYF
NA TRBJ1-3 TRBV10-3 NA TGTGCCATCAGTCTCGAAGGCTCTGGAAACACCATATATTTT CAISLEGSGNTIYF
NA TRBJ2-1 TRBV10-3 NA TGTGCCATCAGGGGGACCCTCCCTCGGGACAGGGAGTTAGCGGGAATCAATGAGCAGTTCTTC CAIRGTLPRDRELAGINEQFF
once TRBJ1-4 TRBV11-2 TRBD1 TGTGCCAGCAGCGAAAGCCGGGACAGGGCAACTAATGAAAAACTGTTTTTT CASSESRDRATNEKLFF
few TRBJ2-7 TRBV6-5 NA TGTGCCAGCCGATCCGGGACTCGGATGTACGAGCAGTACTTC CASRSGTRMYEQYF
NA TRBJ1-1 TRBV9 TRBD1 TGTGCCAGCAGCTCTCAGGACAGGCGGAACACTGAAGCTTTCTTT CASSSQDRRNTEAFF
NA TRBJ1-1 TRBV13 NA TGTGCCAGCAGCCGTATGTCGCAGATAGGACAGACTGAAGCTTTCTTT CASSRMSQIGQTEAFF
once TRBJ1-1 TRBV5-1 NA TGCGCCAGCAGCTTGCTGGGGGTGGGGTCTGAAGCTTTCTTT CASSLLGVGSEAFF
NA TRBJ2-7 TRBV11-1 NA TGTGCCAGCACTACGACAGTCGAGCAGTACTTC CASTTTVEQYF
NA TRBJ2-7 TRBV10-3 TRBD1 TGTGCCATCAGTGAGTCGGCGGCTTTCCGGGACAGGGCCGCCTACGAGCAGTACTTC CAISESAAFRDRAAYEQYF
NA TRBJ2-7 TRBV6-1 NA TGTGCCAGCAGCACAGAGTCTACTAGCTACGAGCAGTACTTC CASSTESTSYEQYF
NA TRBJ1-6 TRBV28 NA TGTGCCAGCAGTTTATTACAGGGAGGTCTCGAACCCCTCCACTTT CASSLLQGGLEPLHF
NA TRBJ2-5 TRBV29-1 NA TGCAGCGTGATCCGGGACTCGCGGGGGCAGACCCAGTACTTC CSVIRDSRGQTQYF
NA TRBJ2-3 TRBV28 TRBD2 TGTGCCAGCAGTCCCTTGCGGGCGGGAGGGTTCACAGATACGCAGTATTTT CASSPLRAGGFTDTQYF
few TRBJ2-7 TRBV6-6 NA TGTGCCAGCAGTTACCAGAGCTCCTACGAGCAGTACTTC CASSYQSSYEQYF
NA TRBJ2-7 TRBV7-8 TRBD1 TGTGCCAGCAGCTTACGGACAGGGCAGCGAGAGCAGTACTTC CASSLRTGQREQYF
NA TRBJ2-7 TRBV19 NA TGTGCCAGTAGCCGAGACGTAGGATACGAGCAGTACTTC CASSRDVGYEQYF
NA TRBJ2-7 TRBV27 NA TGTGCCAGCAGTTTCCTCAGGACTTACTCCTACGAGCAGTACTTC CASSFLRTYSYEQYF
medium-sized TRBJ1-6 TRBV11-1 TRBD1 TGTGCCAGCAGCCGGACAGGGAACAATTCACCCCTCCACTTT CASSRTGNNSPLHF
NA TRBJ2-7 TRBV27 NA TGTGCCAGCAGTTTATTAGGGGACGAGCAGTACTTC CASSLLGDEQYF
NA TRBJ2-2 TRBV15 NA TGTGCCACCACGGACAGGAACACCGGGGAGCTGTTTTTT CATTDRNTGELFF
NA TRBJ2-1 TRBV28 TRBD2 TGTGCCAGCCTTACACAACTAGCGGGATACAATGAGCAGTTCTTC CASLTQLAGYNEQFF
once TRBJ1-2 TRBV4-1 NA TGCGCCAGCAGCCAAGATCCGGGGACCCCCGTGGGAATCGGCTACACCTTC CASSQDPGTPVGIGYTF
NA TRBJ1-5 TRBV4-1 NA TGCGCCAGCAGCCAAGTGGAAGGTTCTAGTCAGCCCCAGCATTTT CASSQVEGSSQPQHF